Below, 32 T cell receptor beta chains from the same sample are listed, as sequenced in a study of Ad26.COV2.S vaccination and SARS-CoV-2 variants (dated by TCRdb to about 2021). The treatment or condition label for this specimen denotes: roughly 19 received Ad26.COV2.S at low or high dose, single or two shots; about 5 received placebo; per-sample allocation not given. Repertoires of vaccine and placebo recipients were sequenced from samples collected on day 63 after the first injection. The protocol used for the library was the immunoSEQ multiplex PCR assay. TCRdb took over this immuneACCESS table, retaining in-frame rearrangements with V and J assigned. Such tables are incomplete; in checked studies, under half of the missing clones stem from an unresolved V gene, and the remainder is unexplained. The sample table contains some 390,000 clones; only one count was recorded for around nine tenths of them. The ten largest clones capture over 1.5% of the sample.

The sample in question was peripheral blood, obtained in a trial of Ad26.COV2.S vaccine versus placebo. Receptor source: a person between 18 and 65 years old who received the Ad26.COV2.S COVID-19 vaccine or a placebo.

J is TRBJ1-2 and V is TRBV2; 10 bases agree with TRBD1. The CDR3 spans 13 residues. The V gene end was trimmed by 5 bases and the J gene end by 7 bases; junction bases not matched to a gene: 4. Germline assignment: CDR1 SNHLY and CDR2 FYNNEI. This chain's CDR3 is CASSPTGGIGYTF. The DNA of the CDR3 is TGTGCCAGCAGTCCGACAGGGGGCATTGGCTACACCTTC. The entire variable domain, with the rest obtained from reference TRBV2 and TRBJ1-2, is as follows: EPEVTQTPSHQVTQMGQEVILRCVPISNHLYFYWYRQILGQKVEFLVSFYNNEISEKSEIFDDQFSVERPDGSNFTLKIRSTKLEDSAMYFCASSPTGGIGYTFGSGTRLTVV.

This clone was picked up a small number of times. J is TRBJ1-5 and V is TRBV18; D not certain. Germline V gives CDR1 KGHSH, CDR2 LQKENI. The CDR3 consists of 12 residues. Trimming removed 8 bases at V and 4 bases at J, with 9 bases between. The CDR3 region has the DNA TGTGCCAGCCGGACTGAGAATCAGCCCCAGCATTTT. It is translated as CASRTENQPQHF.

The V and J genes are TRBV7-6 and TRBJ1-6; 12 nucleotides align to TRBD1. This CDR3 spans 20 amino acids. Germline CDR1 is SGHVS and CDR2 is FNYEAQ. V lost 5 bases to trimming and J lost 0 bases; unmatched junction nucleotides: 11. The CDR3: CASSLTGTGGPSSYNSPLHF. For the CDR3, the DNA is TGTGCCAGCAGCCTCACCGGGACAGGGGGCCCGAGCTCCTATAATTCACCCCTCCACTTT. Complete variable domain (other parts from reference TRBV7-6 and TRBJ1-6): GAGVSQSPRYKVTKRGQDVALRCDPISGHVSLYWYRQALGQGPEFLTYFNYEAQQDKSGLPNDRFSAERPEGSISTLTIQRTEQRDSAMYRCASSLTGTGGPSSYNSPLHFGNGTRLTVT.

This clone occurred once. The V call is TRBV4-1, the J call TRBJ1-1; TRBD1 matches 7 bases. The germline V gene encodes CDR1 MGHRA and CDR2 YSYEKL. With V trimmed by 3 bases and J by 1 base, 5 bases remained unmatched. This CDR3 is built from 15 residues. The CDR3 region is CASSQGQIKNTEAFF. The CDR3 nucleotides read TGCGCCAGCAGCCAGGGACAGATAAAGAACACTGAAGCTTTCTTT.

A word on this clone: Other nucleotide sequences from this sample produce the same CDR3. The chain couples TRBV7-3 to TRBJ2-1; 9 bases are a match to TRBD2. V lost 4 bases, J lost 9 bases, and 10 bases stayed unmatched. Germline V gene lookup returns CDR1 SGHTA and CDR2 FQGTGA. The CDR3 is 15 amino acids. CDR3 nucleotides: TGTGCCAGCAGCTCGTCTTTAGCGGGAGCGGGTGAGCAGTTCTTC. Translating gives CASSSSLAGAGEQFF.

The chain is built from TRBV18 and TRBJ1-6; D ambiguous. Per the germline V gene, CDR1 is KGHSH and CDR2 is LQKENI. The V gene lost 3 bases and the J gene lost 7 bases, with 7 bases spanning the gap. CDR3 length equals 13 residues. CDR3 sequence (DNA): TGTGCCAGCTCACCGGATCAGAATTCACCCCTCCACTTT. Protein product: CASSPDQNSPLHF.

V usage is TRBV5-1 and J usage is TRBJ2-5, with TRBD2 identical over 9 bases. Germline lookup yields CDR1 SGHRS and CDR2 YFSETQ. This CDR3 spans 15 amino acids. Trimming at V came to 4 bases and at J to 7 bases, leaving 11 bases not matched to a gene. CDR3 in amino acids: CASSPLLAGEGTQYF. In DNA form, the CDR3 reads TGCGCCAGCAGCCCCCTACTAGCGGGCGAGGGGACCCAGTACTTC.

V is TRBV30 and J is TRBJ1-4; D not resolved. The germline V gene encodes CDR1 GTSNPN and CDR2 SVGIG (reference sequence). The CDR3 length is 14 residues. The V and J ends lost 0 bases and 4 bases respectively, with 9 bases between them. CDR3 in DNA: TGTGCCTGGAGTGTGGGTGTGAATAATGAAAAACTGTTTTTT. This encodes CAWSVGVNNEKLFF.

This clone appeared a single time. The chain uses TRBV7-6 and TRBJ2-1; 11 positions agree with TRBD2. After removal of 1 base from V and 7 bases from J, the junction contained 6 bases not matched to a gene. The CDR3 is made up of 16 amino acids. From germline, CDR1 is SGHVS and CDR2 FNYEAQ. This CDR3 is CASSLVSGRAGNEQFF. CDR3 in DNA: TGTGCCAGCAGCTTAGTTAGCGGGAGGGCAGGGAATGAGCAGTTCTTC.

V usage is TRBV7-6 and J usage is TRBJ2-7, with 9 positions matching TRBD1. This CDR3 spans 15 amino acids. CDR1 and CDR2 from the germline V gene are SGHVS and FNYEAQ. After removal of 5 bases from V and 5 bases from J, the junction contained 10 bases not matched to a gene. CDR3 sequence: CASSAFDRGSDEQYF. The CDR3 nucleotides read TGTGCCAGCAGCGCGTTTGACAGGGGGAGCGACGAGCAGTACTTC.

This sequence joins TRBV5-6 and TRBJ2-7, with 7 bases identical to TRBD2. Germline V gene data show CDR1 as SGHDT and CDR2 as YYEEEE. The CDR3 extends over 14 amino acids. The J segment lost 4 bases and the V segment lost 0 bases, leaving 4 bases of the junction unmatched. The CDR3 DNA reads TGTGCCAGCAGCTTGGATTTGGGACTATACGAGCAGTACTTC. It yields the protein CASSLDLGLYEQYF.

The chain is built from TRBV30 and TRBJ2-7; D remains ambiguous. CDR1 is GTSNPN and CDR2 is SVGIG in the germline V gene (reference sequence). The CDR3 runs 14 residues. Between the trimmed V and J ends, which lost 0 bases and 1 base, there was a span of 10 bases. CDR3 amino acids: CAWSVSQTSYEQYF. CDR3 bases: TGTGCCTGGAGTGTAAGTCAGACGTCCTACGAGCAGTACTTC.

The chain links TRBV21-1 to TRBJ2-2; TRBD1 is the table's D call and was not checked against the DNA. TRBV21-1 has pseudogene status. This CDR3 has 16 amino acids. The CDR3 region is CASSKIVDRDTGELFF. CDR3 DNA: TGTGCCAGCAGCAAAATCGTGGACAGGGATACCGGGGAGCTGTTTTTT.

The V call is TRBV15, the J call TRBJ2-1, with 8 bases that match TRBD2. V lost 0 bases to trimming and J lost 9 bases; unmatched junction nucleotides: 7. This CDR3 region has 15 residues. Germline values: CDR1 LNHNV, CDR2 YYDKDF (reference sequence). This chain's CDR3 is CATSRDPSGRSEQFF. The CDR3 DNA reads TGTGCCACCAGCAGAGATCCGAGCGGGAGATCTGAGCAGTTCTTC.

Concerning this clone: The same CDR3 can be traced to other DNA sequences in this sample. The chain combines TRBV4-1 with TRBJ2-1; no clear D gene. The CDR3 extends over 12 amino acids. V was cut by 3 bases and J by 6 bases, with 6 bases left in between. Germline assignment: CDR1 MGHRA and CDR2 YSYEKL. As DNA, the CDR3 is TGCGCCAGCAGCCAGGTGGGCAATGAGCAGTTCTTC. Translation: CASSQVGNEQFF.

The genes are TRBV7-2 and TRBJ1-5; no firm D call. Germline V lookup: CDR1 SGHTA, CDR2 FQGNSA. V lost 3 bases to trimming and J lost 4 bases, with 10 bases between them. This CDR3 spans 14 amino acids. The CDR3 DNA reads TGTGCCAGCAGCTTTAGGTCAGCGAATCAGCCCCAGCATTTT. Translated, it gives CASSFRSANQPQHF.

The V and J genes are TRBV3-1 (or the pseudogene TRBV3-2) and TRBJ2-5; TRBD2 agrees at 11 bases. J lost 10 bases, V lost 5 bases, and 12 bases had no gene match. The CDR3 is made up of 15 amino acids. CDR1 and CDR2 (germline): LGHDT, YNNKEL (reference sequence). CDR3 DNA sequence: TGTGCCAGCAGCGATCAGACTAGCGGGAATCCGTTCCAGTACTTC. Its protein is CASSDQTSGNPFQYF.

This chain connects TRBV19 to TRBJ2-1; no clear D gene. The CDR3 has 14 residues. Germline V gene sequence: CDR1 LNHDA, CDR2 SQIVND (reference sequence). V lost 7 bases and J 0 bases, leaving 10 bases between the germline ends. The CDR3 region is CASTTGTSYNEQFF. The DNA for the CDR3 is TGTGCCAGTACAACGGGTACCTCCTACAATGAGCAGTTCTTC. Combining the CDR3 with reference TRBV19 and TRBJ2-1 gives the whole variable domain DGGITQSPKYLFRKEGQNVTLSCEQNLNHDAMYWYRQDPGQGLRLIYYSQIVNDFQKGDIAEGYSVSREKKESFPLTVTSAQKNPTAFYLCASTTGTSYNEQFFGPGTRLTVL.

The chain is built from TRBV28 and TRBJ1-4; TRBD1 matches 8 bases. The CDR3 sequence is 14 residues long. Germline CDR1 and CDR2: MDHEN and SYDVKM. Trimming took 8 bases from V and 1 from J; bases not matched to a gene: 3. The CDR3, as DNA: TGTGCCAGCGGACAGGGCGGAACTAATGAAAAACTGTTTTTT. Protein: CASGQGGTNEKLFF.

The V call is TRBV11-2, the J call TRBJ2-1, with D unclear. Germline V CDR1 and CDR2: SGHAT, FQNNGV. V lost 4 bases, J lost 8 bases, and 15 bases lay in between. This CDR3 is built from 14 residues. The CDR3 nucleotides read TGTGCCAGCAGCTCCCGGCGTCGTGTGGATGAGCAGTTCTTC. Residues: CASSSRRRVDEQFF.

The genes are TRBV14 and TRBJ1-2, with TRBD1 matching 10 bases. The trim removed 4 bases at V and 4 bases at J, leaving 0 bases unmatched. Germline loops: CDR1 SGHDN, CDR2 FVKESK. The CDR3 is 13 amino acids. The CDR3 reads CASSRTGGYGYTF. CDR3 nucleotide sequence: TGTGCCAGCAGCCGGACAGGGGGCTATGGCTACACCTTC.

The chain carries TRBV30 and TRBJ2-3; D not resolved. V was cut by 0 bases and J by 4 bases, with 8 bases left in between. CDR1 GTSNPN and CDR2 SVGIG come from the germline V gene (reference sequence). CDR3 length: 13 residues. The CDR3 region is CAWSVLWADTQYF. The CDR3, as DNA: TGTGCCTGGAGTGTACTTTGGGCAGATACGCAGTATTTT.

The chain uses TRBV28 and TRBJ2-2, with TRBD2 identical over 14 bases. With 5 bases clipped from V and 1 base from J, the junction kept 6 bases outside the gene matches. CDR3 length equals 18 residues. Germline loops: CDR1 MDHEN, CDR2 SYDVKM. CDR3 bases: TGTGCCAGCAGTAAATTGGGACTAGCGGGAGAGAACACCGGGGAGCTGTTTTTT. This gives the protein CASSKLGLAGENTGELFF.

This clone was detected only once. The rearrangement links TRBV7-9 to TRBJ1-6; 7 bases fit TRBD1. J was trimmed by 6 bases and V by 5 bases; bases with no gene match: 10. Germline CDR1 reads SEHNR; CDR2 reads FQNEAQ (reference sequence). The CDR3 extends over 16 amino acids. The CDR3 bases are TGTGCCAGCAGCCACTACTTCGGGACAGCTAATTCACCCCTCCACTTT. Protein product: CASSHYFGTANSPLHF.

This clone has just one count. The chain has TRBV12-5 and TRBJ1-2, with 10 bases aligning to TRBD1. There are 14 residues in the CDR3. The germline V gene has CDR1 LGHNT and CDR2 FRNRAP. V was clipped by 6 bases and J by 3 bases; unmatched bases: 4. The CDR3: CASGKGQGYYGYTF. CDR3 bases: TGTGCTAGTGGCAAGGGACAGGGGTACTATGGCTACACCTTC.

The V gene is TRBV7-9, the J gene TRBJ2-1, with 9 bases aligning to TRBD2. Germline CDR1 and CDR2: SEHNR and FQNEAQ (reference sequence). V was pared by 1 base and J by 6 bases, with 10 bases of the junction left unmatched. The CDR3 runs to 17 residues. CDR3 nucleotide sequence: TGTGCCAGCAGCTTAGATAAGGGGCTAGCGGGACGCAATGAGCAGTTCTTC. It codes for CASSLDKGLAGRNEQFF.

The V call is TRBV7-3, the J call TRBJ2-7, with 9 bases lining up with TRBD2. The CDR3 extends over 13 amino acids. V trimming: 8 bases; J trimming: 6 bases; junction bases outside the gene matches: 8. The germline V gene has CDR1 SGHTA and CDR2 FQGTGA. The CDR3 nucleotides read TGTGCCAGCGCAGAGAGCGGGAGGCCCGAGCAGTACTTC. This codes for CASAESGRPEQYF.

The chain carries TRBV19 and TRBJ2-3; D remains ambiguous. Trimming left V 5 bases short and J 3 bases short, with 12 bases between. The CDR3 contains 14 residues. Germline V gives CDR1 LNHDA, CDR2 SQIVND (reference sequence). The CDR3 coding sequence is TGTGCCAGTAGTCAAACGACCCCGACAGATACGCAGTATTTT. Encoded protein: CASSQTTPTDTQYF.

This chain's CDR3 is CASSPGRTGLTGELFF. The CDR3 DNA follows: TGTGCCAGCAGCCCGGGTCGGACAGGGCTCACCGGGGAGCTGTTTTTT. The V gene is TRBV11-2, the J gene TRBJ2-2, with 8 bases lining up with TRBD1. The CDR3 contains 16 residues. From germline, CDR1 is SGHAT and CDR2 FQNNGV. V lost 5 bases, J lost 4 bases, and 9 bases stayed unmatched.

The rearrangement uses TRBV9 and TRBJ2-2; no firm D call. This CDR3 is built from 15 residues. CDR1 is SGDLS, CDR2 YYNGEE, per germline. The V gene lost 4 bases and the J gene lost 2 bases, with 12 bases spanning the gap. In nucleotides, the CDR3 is TGTGCCAGCAGCTTCCGGACGGCAAACACCGGGGAGCTGTTTTTT. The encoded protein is CASSFRTANTGELFF.

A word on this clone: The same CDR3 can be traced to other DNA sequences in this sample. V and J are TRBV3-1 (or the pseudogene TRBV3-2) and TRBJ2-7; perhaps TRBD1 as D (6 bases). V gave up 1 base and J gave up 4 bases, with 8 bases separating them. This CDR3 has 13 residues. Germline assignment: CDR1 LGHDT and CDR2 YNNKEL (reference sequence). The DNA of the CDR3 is TGTGCCAGCAGCCAAGGGGGGCCGTACGAGCAGTACTTC. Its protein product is CASSQGGPYEQYF.

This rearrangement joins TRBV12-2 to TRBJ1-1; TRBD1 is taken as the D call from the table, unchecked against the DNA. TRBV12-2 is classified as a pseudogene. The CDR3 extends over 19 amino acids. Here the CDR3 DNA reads TGTGCAAGTCGCTTAGCCGGGACAGGGTATCCCAAGTTGTACACTGAAGCTTTCTTT. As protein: CASRLAGTGYPKLYTEAFF.